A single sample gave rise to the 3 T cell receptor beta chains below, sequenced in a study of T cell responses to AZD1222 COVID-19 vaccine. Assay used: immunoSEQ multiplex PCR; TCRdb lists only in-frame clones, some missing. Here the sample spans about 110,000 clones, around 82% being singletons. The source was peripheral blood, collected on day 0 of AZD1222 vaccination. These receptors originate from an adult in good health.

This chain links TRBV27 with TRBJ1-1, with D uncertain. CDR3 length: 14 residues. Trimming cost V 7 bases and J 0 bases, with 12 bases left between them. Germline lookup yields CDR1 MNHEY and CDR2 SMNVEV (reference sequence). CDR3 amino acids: CASKDGRLNTEAFF. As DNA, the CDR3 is TGTGCCAGCAAAGATGGGAGGCTGAACACTGAAGCTTTCTTT.

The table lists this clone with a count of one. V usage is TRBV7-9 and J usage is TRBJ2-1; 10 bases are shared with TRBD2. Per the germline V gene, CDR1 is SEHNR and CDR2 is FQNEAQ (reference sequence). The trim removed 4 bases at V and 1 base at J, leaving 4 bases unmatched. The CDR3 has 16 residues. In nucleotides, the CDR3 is TGTGCCAGCAGCTCTCAACTAGCGGGGTCCTACAATGAGCAGTTCTTC. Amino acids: CASSSQLAGSYNEQFF. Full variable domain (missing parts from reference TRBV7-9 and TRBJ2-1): DTGVSQNPRHKITKRGQNVTFRCDPISEHNRLYWYRQTLGQGPEFLTYFQNEAQLEKSRLLSDRFSAERPKGSFSTLEIQRTEQGDSAMYLCASSSQLAGSYNEQFFGPGTRLTVL.

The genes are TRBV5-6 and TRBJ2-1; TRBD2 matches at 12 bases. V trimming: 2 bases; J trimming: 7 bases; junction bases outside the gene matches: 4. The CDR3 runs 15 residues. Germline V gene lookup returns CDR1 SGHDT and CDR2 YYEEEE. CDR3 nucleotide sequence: TGTGCCAGCAGCTTCTCTAGCGGGAGGGCGAATGAGCAGTTCTTC. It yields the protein CASSFSSGRANEQFF.